This entry lists 15 T cell receptor beta chains sequenced from one sample in a study of blood T cell repertoires in COVID-19. Clones were read by immunoSEQ multiplex PCR, and TCRdb kept only the in-frame ones, dropping some. This table holds about 200,000 clones, roughly 85% found once. The sample comprised peripheral blood. The receptors shown here come from a woman aged 80 or over with acute or convalescent COVID-19.

This chain uses TRBV2 with TRBJ1-1, with D hard to call. The CDR3 covers 13 residues. Trimming shortened V by 4 bases and J by 10 bases, and 16 bases separated the two germline ends. Germline V gene lookup returns CDR1 SNHLY and CDR2 FYNNEI. The CDR3 nucleotides are TGTGCCAGCAGTGGCGAGGGCCAGCTGGGAGCTTTCTTT. Its protein product is CASSGEGQLGAFF. The full variable domain, in which reference TRBV2 and TRBJ1-1 provide the parts outside the CDR3, is EPEVTQTPSHQVTQMGQEVILRCVPISNHLYFYWYRQILGQKVEFLVSFYNNEISEKSEIFDDQFSVERPDGSNFTLKIRSTKLEDSAMYFCASSGEGQLGAFFGQGTRLTVV.

The chain links TRBV5-1 to TRBJ2-7, with D perhaps matching TRBD1 (5 bases). The V and J ends lost 0 bases and 6 bases respectively, with 10 bases between them. CDR1 and CDR2 (germline): SGHRS, YFSETQ. The CDR3 covers 13 residues. CDR3 bases: TGCGCCAGCAGCTTGGTAGGGGATTCCGAGCAGTACTTC. Encoded protein: CASSLVGDSEQYF.

This clone was seen more than once but under ten times. The gene calls are TRBV28 and TRBJ1-3, with D hard to call. Trimming took off 2 bases at V and 0 bases at J, with 5 bases between the two ends. The germline V gene has CDR1 MDHEN and CDR2 SYDVKM. CDR3 length: 14 amino acids. CDR3 sequence: CASSLASSGNTIYF. The CDR3 DNA is TGTGCCAGCAGTTTAGCCAGCTCTGGAAACACCATATATTTT. Using reference TRBV28 and TRBJ1-3 for the parts outside the CDR3, the full variable domain is DVKVTQSSRYLVKRTGEKVFLECVQDMDHENMFWYRQDPGLGLRLIYFSYDVKMKEKGDIPEGYSVSREKKERFSLILESASTNQTSMYLCASSLASSGNTIYFGEGSWLTVV.

The V and J genes are TRBV14 and TRBJ2-7, with D possibly TRBD1 on 6 matching bases. Germline V gene lookup returns CDR1 SGHDN and CDR2 FVKESK. V lost 2 bases to trimming and J lost 13 bases, with 27 bases between them. The length of the CDR3 is 16 residues. This CDR3 is CASSQRPGQVVDSAYF. The CDR3 nucleotides are TGTGCCAGCAGCCAACGACCGGGACAAGTTGTGGACTCTGCATACTTC. Filled out from reference TRBV14 and TRBJ2-7, the complete variable domain reads EAGVTQFPSHSVIEKGQTVTLRCDPISGHDNLYWYRRVMGKEIKFLLHFVKESKQDESGMPNNRFLAERTGGTYSTLKVQPAELEDSGVYFCASSQRPGQVVDSAYFGPGTRLTVT.

V gene TRBV9 combines with J gene TRBJ2-3; 10 bases are a match to TRBD2. After removal of 4 bases from V and 2 bases from J, the junction contained 7 bases not matched to a gene. From germline, CDR1 is SGDLS and CDR2 YYNGEE. CDR3 length: 16 residues. The CDR3 here is CASSPRLAGSTDTQYF. CDR3 nucleotides: TGTGCCAGCAGCCCCCGACTAGCGGGCTCCACAGATACGCAGTATTTT.

The rearrangement links TRBV30 to TRBJ1-5, with 8 bases aligning to TRBD1. V lost 4 bases to trimming and J lost 9 bases; unmatched junction nucleotides: 11. Germline values: CDR1 GTSNPN, CDR2 SVGIG (reference sequence). This CDR3 contains 14 residues. CDR3 DNA sequence: TGTGCCTGGAACCCAGGACAGGGTCCGGTGCCCCAGCATTTT. This sequence encodes CAWNPGQGPVPQHF.

V gene TRBV7-8 combines with J gene TRBJ2-5; 7 nucleotides agree with TRBD2. V trimming: 6 bases; J trimming: 2 bases; junction bases outside the gene matches: 9. From germline, CDR1 is SGHVS and CDR2 FQNEAQ. The CDR3 consists of 15 residues. CDR3 bases: TGTGCCAGCAGGTCGAACTCGGGGGGACAAGAGACCCAGTACTTC. Translating it yields CASRSNSGGQETQYF.

The chain recombines TRBV27 with TRBJ2-1, with 10 bases aligning to TRBD2. The ends lost 2 bases at V and 4 bases at J; junction bases unmatched: 5. CDR3 length equals 16 residues. Germline V lookup: CDR1 MNHEY, CDR2 SMNVEV (reference sequence). CDR3 residues: CASSLLSGRWYNEQFF. CDR3 nucleotide sequence: TGTGCCAGCAGTTTACTTAGCGGGAGGTGGTACAATGAGCAGTTCTTC.

The chain carries TRBV9 and TRBJ1-2; 10 bases align to TRBD1. V was pared by 4 bases and J by 3 bases, with 12 bases of the junction left unmatched. The germline gives CDR1 SGDLS, CDR2 YYNGEE. The CDR3 is 17 amino acids. CDR3 DNA: TGTGCCAGCAGCCCGCCAGAGCCCGGACAGGGGGACTATGGCTACACCTTC. Translation gives CASSPPEPGQGDYGYTF.

This chain connects TRBV5-1 to TRBJ2-2, with TRBD2 identical over 10 bases. Trimming cost V 2 bases and J 1 base; bases outside gene matches: 5. CDR3 size: 17 residues. Germline lookup yields CDR1 SGHRS and CDR2 YFSETQ. The DNA for the CDR3 is TGCGCCAGCAGCTTTGGACTAGCGGTCATGAACACCGGGGAGCTGTTTTTT. Amino acid sequence: CASSFGLAVMNTGELFF. Variable domain in full (rest from reference TRBV5-1 and TRBJ2-2): KAGVTQTPRYLIKTRGQQVTLSCSPISGHRSVSWYQQTPGQGLQFLFEYFSETQRNKGNFPGRFSGRQFSNSRSEMNVSTLELGDSALYLCASSFGLAVMNTGELFFGEGSRLTVL.

In the case of this clone: A read error may account for a junction end that differs from germline. The chain employs TRBV27 and TRBJ2-2; 9 bases match TRBD1. Germline V gene lookup returns CDR1 MNHEY and CDR2 SMNVEV (reference sequence). This CDR3 has 19 residues. The CDR3 loop reads CASSLLPGQGARNAGELFF. The CDR3 DNA is TGTGCCAGCAGTTTACTCCCGGGACAGGGTGCCAGGAACGCCGGGGAGCTGTTTTTT.

CDR3 loop: CASSPQSGGQPQHF. The DNA for the CDR3 is TGCGCCAGCAGCCCACAAAGCGGGGGTCAGCCCCAGCATTTT. J is TRBJ1-5 and V is TRBV5-1; weak D call: TRBD1 (5 bases). The germline V gene has CDR1 SGHRS and CDR2 YFSETQ. With 4 bases removed from V and 6 bases from J, the gap between germline ends came to 14 bases. This CDR3 region has 14 residues.

This clone was detected once. The chain employs TRBV7-9 and TRBJ1-3; 8 bases align to TRBD1. CDR3 length: 16 amino acids. The V and J ends lost 5 bases and 7 bases, in that order; junction bases with no gene match: 13. The germline V gene encodes CDR1 SEHNR and CDR2 FQNEAQ (reference sequence). The CDR3, as DNA: TGTGCCAGCAGCCATCCCGGACAGGGCAGATGGAACACCATATATTTT. It specifies CASSHPGQGRWNTIYF.

The V call is TRBV4-3, the J call TRBJ1-2; tentatively, D is TRBD1 (5 bases). This CDR3 has 17 amino acids. The V gene lost 4 bases and the J gene lost 5 bases, with 23 bases spanning the gap. In germline, CDR1 is LGHNA, CDR2 YSLEER. CDR3 amino acids: CASSLSPPAAGRYGYTF. CDR3 sequence (DNA): TGCGCCAGCAGCCTCTCCCCCCCCGCGGCAGGGAGGTATGGCTACACCTTC.

CDR3: CASSFVGAGFLYEQYF. The CDR3 DNA reads TGTGCCAGCAGCTTCGTGGGCGCGGGCTTTCTTTACGAGCAGTACTTC. This chain joins TRBV5-8 and TRBJ2-7; a possible D gene is TRBD2 (5 bases). The CDR3 totals 16 residues. Germline CDR1 and CDR2: SGHTS and YDEGEE. V was shortened by 2 bases and J by 4 bases, with 19 bases between the two germline ends.